A selection of T cell receptor beta chains follows, all from one sample in a study of cytomegalovirus exposure and HLA in healthy donors. TCRdb's table, derived via immunoSEQ multiplex PCR, lists solely in-frame clones and lacks some. Among more than 150,000 clones, around 74% were seen once, and the ten largest hold around 1.4%. The sample was PBMCs. The receptors derive from a girl between 10 and 17 years old in good health and CMV-seropositive. Both conserved end residues are part of each CDR3. Each record gives: D gene, clone size, V gene, J gene, CDR3 DNA, CDR3 protein. A D gene is named only where the DNA matches it firmly. Clone size is given for some rows only: seen once, a few or many times, or a class if the clone is expanded.

d_gene: NA; abundance: NA; v_gene: TRBV10-2; j_gene: TRBJ2-3; CDR3nt: TGCGCCAGCCGACAGGTTGCGGACTCTACGCAGTATTTT; CDR3aa: CASRQVADSTQYF
d_gene: NA; abundance: once; v_gene: TRBV10-2; j_gene: TRBJ2-7; CDR3nt: TGCGCCAGCCTCGCCACCGGGGGCTACGAGCAGTACTTC; CDR3aa: CASLATGGYEQYF
d_gene: TRBD1; abundance: few; v_gene: TRBV27; j_gene: TRBJ1-2; CDR3nt: TGTGCCAGCAGTTTATCGGCCGACAGGGGAGTTAACTATGGCTACACCTTC; CDR3aa: CASSLSADRGVNYGYTF
d_gene: TRBD1; abundance: NA; v_gene: TRBV10-3; j_gene: TRBJ2-3; CDR3nt: TGTGCCATCAGTGCAGGTACAGGTCGAGGGGGCGCAGATACGCAGTATTTT; CDR3aa: CAISAGTGRGGADTQYF
d_gene: NA; abundance: NA; v_gene: TRBV6-6; j_gene: TRBJ1-5; CDR3nt: TGTGCCAGCAGGTCAGGGTTCAATCAGCCCCAGCATTTT; CDR3aa: CASRSGFNQPQHF
d_gene: NA; abundance: NA; v_gene: TRBV29-1; j_gene: TRBJ1-2; CDR3nt: TGCAGCGTAGAAGCAACAGCCCCGGATGGCTACACCTTC; CDR3aa: CSVEATAPDGYTF
d_gene: NA; abundance: NA; v_gene: TRBV7-2; j_gene: TRBJ1-1; CDR3nt: TGTGCCAGCAGCCCCCCTTGGGGCTGGAACACTGAAGCTTTCTTT; CDR3aa: CASSPPWGWNTEAFF
d_gene: NA; abundance: NA; v_gene: TRBV4-3; j_gene: TRBJ2-3; CDR3nt: TGCGCCAGCAGCCAGACAGGAGGTCTCGTGAATACGCAGTATTTT; CDR3aa: CASSQTGGLVNTQYF
d_gene: NA; abundance: NA; v_gene: TRBV4-3; j_gene: TRBJ2-6; CDR3nt: TGCGCCAGCAGCCAAGATGGGGCCGTGGGGGCCAACGTCCTGACTTTC; CDR3aa: CASSQDGAVGANVLTF
d_gene: TRBD2; abundance: NA; v_gene: TRBV7-9; j_gene: TRBJ2-3; CDR3nt: TGTGCCAGCAGCACGACTAGCGGGAGCACAGATACGCAGTATTTT; CDR3aa: CASSTTSGSTDTQYF
d_gene: TRBD1; abundance: NA; v_gene: TRBV9; j_gene: TRBJ2-1; CDR3nt: TGTGCCAGCAGCATACGACAGGGGGCAGGGTACAATGAGCAGTTCTTC; CDR3aa: CASSIRQGAGYNEQFF
d_gene: TRBD1; abundance: NA; v_gene: TRBV4-3; j_gene: TRBJ1-6; CDR3nt: TGCGCCAGCAGCCAAGAAACCGGGACAGGGGAATCACCCCTCCACTTT; CDR3aa: CASSQETGTGESPLHF
d_gene: TRBD1; abundance: once; v_gene: TRBV7-6; j_gene: TRBJ2-7; CDR3nt: TGTGCCAGCAGCCGAACGGTAGGGGGACAGGGTAACGAGCAGTACTTC; CDR3aa: CASSRTVGGQGNEQYF
d_gene: NA; abundance: NA; v_gene: TRBV6-5; j_gene: TRBJ2-3; CDR3nt: TGTGCCAGCAGTTCCCCGGGACTGGTCGATACGCAGTATTTT; CDR3aa: CASSSPGLVDTQYF
d_gene: TRBD1; abundance: NA; v_gene: TRBV2; j_gene: TRBJ2-2; CDR3nt: TGTGCCAGCAGCCCCTTTTCCGGGACAGGGGGAGGGCTGTTTTTT; CDR3aa: CASSPFSGTGGGLFF
d_gene: NA; abundance: NA; v_gene: TRBV30; j_gene: TRBJ1-3; CDR3nt: TGTGCCTGGGATAGGAGTATGTCTGGAAACACCATATATTTT; CDR3aa: CAWDRSMSGNTIYF
d_gene: NA; abundance: NA; v_gene: TRBV7-2; j_gene: TRBJ1-2; CDR3nt: TGTGCCAGCAGCCCAACAGTAAACTATGGCTACACCTTC; CDR3aa: CASSPTVNYGYTF
d_gene: NA; abundance: NA; v_gene: TRBV7-8; j_gene: TRBJ2-6; CDR3nt: TGTGCCAGCAGCTTAGGGGCTGGTGGGGCCAACGTCCTGACTTTC; CDR3aa: CASSLGAGGANVLTF
d_gene: NA; abundance: NA; v_gene: TRBV30; j_gene: TRBJ2-2; CDR3nt: TGTGCCTGGGCGGGCGCCGGGGAGCTGTTTTTT; CDR3aa: CAWAGAGELFF
d_gene: NA; abundance: NA; v_gene: TRBV11-2; j_gene: TRBJ1-1; CDR3nt: TGTGCCAGCAGCTTGAAAGCGAACACTGAAGCTTTCTTT; CDR3aa: CASSLKANTEAFF
d_gene: NA; abundance: few; v_gene: TRBV5-5; j_gene: TRBJ1-2; CDR3nt: TGTGCCAGCAGCTTGGGTGTAGTGGCGGCGGAAGGCTACACCTTC; CDR3aa: CASSLGVVAAEGYTF
d_gene: NA; abundance: NA; v_gene: TRBV5-1; j_gene: TRBJ2-6; CDR3nt: TGCGCCAGCAGCTTAGGCGGGACTGGGGCCAACGTCCTGACTTTC; CDR3aa: CASSLGGTGANVLTF